This T cell receptor (beta chain) was captured in a study of shared clonotypes between healthy human individuals. Study-level information: Serving as donors were two women and three men, whose ages spanned 18 to 49.

Trimming cost V 6 bases and J 3 bases, with 6 bases left between them. The germline CDR1 and CDR2 sequences are SNHLY and FYNNEI. The CDR3 length is 12 residues. Every donor, a Caucasian adult, lived in Nashville, Tennessee. Methods used by the authors: ImmunoSEQ yielded junction-only sequences lacking quality scores, so filtering differed. The table came from immunoSEQ multiplex PCR; TCRdb's copy has only in-frame clones and leaves some out. The DNA was the basis for D and trimming; V, J and clone size are from that table. The sample has around 940,000 clones, approximately 80% seen once; the top ten hold 1.5%. This clone turned up a few times.

Sequencing was done on a sample of memory CD4+ T cells sorted from blood. Noted subset: CD45RA-negative fraction. V is TRBV2 and J is TRBJ1-5; possible D gene TRBD1, 5 bases. The receptor was derived from a man between 18 and 35 years old in good health. The CDR3 sequence is CASRDNNQPQHF. The CDR3 bases are TGTGCCAGCAGGGACAACAATCAGCCCCAGCATTTT. Using reference TRBV2 and TRBJ1-5 for the parts outside the CDR3, the full variable domain is EPEVTQTPSHQVTQMGQEVILRCVPISNHLYFYWYRQILGQKVEFLVSFYNNEISEKSEIFDDQFSVERPDGSNFTLKIRSTKLEDSAMYFCASRDNNQPQHFGDGTRLSIL.